Each of the 7 T cell receptor beta chains below was sequenced from the same sample in a study of response to subunit inactivated influenza vaccine. Each CDR3 protein is one row after TCRdb ran MiXCR on the RT-PCR reads. The table shows 400,000 to 550,000 distinct CDR3 sequences, with about 25% occurring only once. Sequencing was performed on CD4+ T cells sorted from PBMCs, taken more than 4 days after vaccination. All receptors derive from a man in his forties or fifties who received an inactivated influenza vaccine.

This clonotype has only a few counts. The V call is TRBV28, the J call TRBJ2-7; 10 bases fit TRBD2. This CDR3 has 15 residues. Germline lookup yields CDR1 MDHEN and CDR2 SYDVKM. J lost 3 bases, V lost 3 bases, and 5 bases had no gene match. CDR3 coding DNA: TGTGCCAGCAGTTTTTATCTAGCGGGAGTCTACGAGCAGTACTTC. It yields the protein CASSFYLAGVYEQYF.

This chain connects TRBV29-1 to TRBJ1-1; 7 bases agree with TRBD1. Germline loops: CDR1 SQVTM, CDR2 ANQGSEA. V was clipped by 5 bases and J by 1 base; unmatched bases: 4. The CDR3 runs 13 residues. The chain's CDR3 is CSVPGQTNTEAFF. CDR3 in DNA: TGCAGCGTTCCGGGACAGACGAACACTGAAGCTTTCTTT.

The CDR3 here is CASSFNSGRAYNEQFF. In nucleotides, the CDR3 is TGTGCCAGCAGCTTCAATAGCGGGAGGGCGTACAATGAGCAGTTCTTC. This chain joins TRBV11-1 and TRBJ2-1; 11 bases are shared with TRBD2. The J segment lost 4 bases and the V segment lost 3 bases, leaving 5 bases of the junction unmatched. Germline CDR1 reads SGHAT; CDR2 reads FQDESV (reference sequence). The CDR3 contains 16 residues.

Only a few counts were recorded for this clonotype. The chain combines TRBV19 with TRBJ2-3, with 10 positions matching TRBD1. CDR3 length equals 16 residues. The germline V gene has CDR1 LNHDA and CDR2 SQIVND (reference sequence). Unmatched junction bases numbered 6, after V lost 4 bases and J lost 2 bases. CDR3 amino acids: CASSTTGTGDTDTQYF. The CDR3 coding sequence is TGTGCCAGTAGTACTACCGGGACAGGGGACACAGATACGCAGTATTTT.

This clonotype was counted only a few times. The chain recombines TRBV7-2 with TRBJ1-2; 10 bases line up with TRBD1. Trimming at V came to 6 bases and at J to 4 bases, leaving 11 bases not matched to a gene. The CDR3 totals 16 residues. Per germline, CDR1 SGHTA and CDR2 FQGNSA. The CDR3 loop reads CASRQPGQGRVYGYTF. In DNA form, the CDR3 reads TGTGCCAGCAGACAACCGGGACAGGGGCGAGTCTATGGCTACACCTTC.

In its sample, this clonotype was seen many times. The rearrangement joins TRBV12-3 or TRBV12-4 to TRBJ2-1; the D is unclear. The CDR3 loop spans 17 amino acids. Trimming removed 6 bases at V and 2 bases at J, with 20 bases between. The CDR3 spells CASSDSFAAKTYNEQFF. The CDR3 DNA reads TGTGCCAGCAGCGATTCGTTCGCGGCCAAAACCTACAATGAGCAGTTCTTC.

This clonotype has at least ten counts. The chain has TRBV7-8 and TRBJ2-2; no clear D. The CDR3 loop spans 15 amino acids. Germline assignment: CDR1 SGHVS and CDR2 FQNEAQ. Trimming left V 3 bases short and J 0 bases short, with 8 bases between. The CDR3 DNA reads TGTGCCAGCAGCTTGGGCACAACGAACACCGGGGAGCTGTTTTTT. Protein sequence: CASSLGTTNTGELFF.